The rows below give T cell receptor beta chains drawn from one sample of a study of blood T cell repertoires in COVID-19. TCRdb's table, derived via immunoSEQ multiplex PCR, lists solely in-frame clones and lacks some. Of about 35,000 clones listed, 80% are singletons. The sample consisted of peripheral blood. Every receptor here comes from a woman aged 70-85 years with acute or convalescent COVID-19. Each CDR3 is given with its conserved first and last residue. Each record gives: J gene, V gene, D gene, CDR3 protein. D genes are given only for firm matches.

TRBJ1-3,TRBV4-1,TRBD1,CASSYRGAGNTIYF
TRBJ2-7,TRBV20-1,-,CSASQGSEQYF
TRBJ2-1,TRBV6-1,-,CASSARWAGRYNEQFF
TRBJ1-5,TRBV29-1,TRBD1,CSVGTDPNQPQHF
TRBJ1-1,TRBV19,TRBD1,CASSTPGDRLMNTEAFF
TRBJ2-1,TRBV3-1/TRBV3-2,TRBD1,CASSHTGTGDNEQFF
TRBJ1-5,TRBV27,-,CASSPLGTSQPQHF
TRBJ1-1,TRBV2,-,CASSVTGNVGMNTEAFF
TRBJ2-1,TRBV27,-,CASSFTSSYNEQFF
TRBJ2-1,TRBV7-7,TRBD2,CASSLGASGGYNEQFF
TRBJ2-5,TRBV5-8,TRBD2,CASSFSTSGKETQYF